The 19 T cell receptor beta chains reported below all come from one sample, sequenced in a study of T cell responses to AZD1222 COVID-19 vaccine. TCRdb's copy holds only in-frame clones and misses some; the assay was immunoSEQ multiplex PCR. The table has around 250,000 clones, 85% to 95% seen once. The sequencing here drew on peripheral blood, taken on day 0 of AZD1222 vaccination. The receptors originated from an adult in good health.

This clone appeared a single time. The CDR3 region is CASSLGPGPTYEQYF. The CDR3 DNA reads as TGTGCCAGCAGCTTGGGCCCGGGACCTACCTACGAGCAGTACTTC. J is TRBJ2-7 and V is TRBV5-5, with D perhaps matching TRBD1 or TRBD2 (5 bases each). Germline loops: CDR1 SGHKS, CDR2 YYEKEE (reference sequence). The CDR3 loop spans 15 amino acids. Trimming removed 0 bases at V and 2 bases at J, with 12 bases between.

The chain uses TRBV19 and TRBJ1-4; possible D gene TRBD1, 5 bases. Looked up from germline, CDR1 is LNHDA and CDR2 is SQIVND (reference sequence). V was cut by 3 bases and J by 8 bases, with 19 bases left in between. This CDR3 contains 16 residues. CDR3 residues: CASSITSGTPSEKLFF. CDR3 sequence (DNA): TGTGCCAGTAGTATCACATCCGGGACCCCATCCGAAAAACTGTTTTTT.

The genes are TRBV7-2 and TRBJ2-5; 7 bases are shared with TRBD2. The trim removed 6 bases at V and 2 bases at J, leaving 6 bases unmatched. This CDR3 is built from 14 residues. Per the germline V gene, CDR1 is SGHTA and CDR2 is FQGNSA. The CDR3: CASSSGTTQETQYF. As DNA, the CDR3 is TGTGCCAGCAGTTCCGGGACTACACAAGAGACCCAGTACTTC.

This clone occurred once. The CDR3: CARRGPRTGELFF. CDR3 nucleotide sequence: TGTGCCAGGCGGGGACCGAGAACCGGGGAGCTGTTTTTT. J is TRBJ2-2 and V is TRBV2; TRBD2 is a possible D gene (6 bases). The CDR3 spans 13 residues. CDR1 is SNHLY and CDR2 is FYNNEI in the germline V gene. Deletions cut 9 bases from V and 5 bases from J, with 13 bases between.

V and J are TRBV5-5 and TRBJ2-1; 9 positions agree with TRBD2. The J segment lost 7 bases and the V segment lost 1 base, leaving 6 bases of the junction unmatched. The length of the CDR3 is 15 residues. CDR1 and CDR2 (germline): SGHKS, YYEKEE (reference sequence). CDR3 sequence reads: CASSLIVSGRNEQFF. The CDR3 nucleotides read TGTGCCAGCAGCTTGATCGTAAGCGGGAGGAATGAGCAGTTCTTC.

This clone was counted a single time. The genes are TRBV5-1 and TRBJ1-1; 9 bases match TRBD1. V shed 6 bases and J 4 bases; nucleotides not matched to a gene: 7. CDR1 SGHRS and CDR2 YFSETQ come from the germline V gene. CDR3 length equals 14 residues. CDR3 coding DNA: TGCGCCAGCACTACGACAGGGGGAAGCACTGAAGCTTTCTTT. Translated, it gives CASTTTGGSTEAFF.

V gene TRBV27 combines with J gene TRBJ2-7; D may be TRBD2 (6 bases). V was trimmed by 2 bases and J by 3 bases, leaving 11 bases between them. The CDR3 extends over 14 amino acids. The germline V gene has CDR1 MNHEY and CDR2 SMNVEV (reference sequence). The CDR3 DNA reads TGTGCCAGCAGTTTACGACTAGGTTTCTACGAGCAGTACTTC. Translated: CASSLRLGFYEQYF.

The genes are TRBV28 and TRBJ2-7; tentatively, D is TRBD2 (6 bases). V was clipped by 2 bases and J by 2 bases, with 13 bases between them. CDR3 length: 15 amino acids. CDR1 is MDHEN and CDR2 is SYDVKM in the germline V gene. DNA for the CDR3: TGTGCCAGCAGTTTACCGGGAGCGACCCCCTACGAGCAGTACTTC. Translated: CASSLPGATPYEQYF.

V gene TRBV11-1 combines with J gene TRBJ1-5, with a possible D match to TRBD1 (5 bases). The CDR3 is 13 amino acids. Trimming stripped 1 base from V and 9 bases from J, with 10 bases between. CDR1 SGHAT and CDR2 FQDESV come from the germline V gene (reference sequence). The CDR3 spells CASSLGGGWPQHF. The CDR3 nucleotides read TGTGCCAGCAGCTTAGGCGGGGGGTGGCCCCAGCATTTT.

V is TRBV4-2 and J is TRBJ2-1; 9 bases fit TRBD2. V gave up 1 base and J gave up 4 bases; unmatched junction bases: 5. The CDR3 runs 16 residues. CDR1 is LGHNA, CDR2 YNFKEQ, per germline. CDR3 amino acids: CASSQGRTSDYNEQFF. The DNA for the CDR3 is TGTGCCAGCAGCCAAGGAAGGACTAGCGATTACAATGAGCAGTTCTTC.

The gene calls are TRBV12-3 or TRBV12-4 and TRBJ2-3; 7 bases are a match to TRBD2. Trimming took 8 bases from V and 4 from J; bases not matched to a gene: 6. This CDR3 is 13 amino acids long. The CDR3 coding sequence is TGTGCCAGCGCTTGGGGGAGGGCAGATACGCAGTATTTT. Its protein is CASAWGRADTQYF.

This chain uses TRBV28 with TRBJ2-5, with 7 bases matching TRBD2. V dropped 1 base and J dropped 5; count of bases not matched to a gene: 10. Looked up from germline, CDR1 is MDHEN and CDR2 is SYDVKM. CDR3 length: 16 amino acids. The CDR3 DNA reads as TGTGCCAGCAGTTTATCTTCTTGGGGGGGGGAGGAGACCCAGTACTTC. Translation: CASSLSSWGGEETQYF.

V usage is TRBV5-1 and J usage is TRBJ1-1; D unclear. The CDR3 consists of 13 residues. The V and J ends lost 5 bases and 0 bases respectively, with 8 bases between them. The germline V gene has CDR1 SGHRS and CDR2 YFSETQ. CDR3 residues: CASRYQMNTEAFF. The CDR3 region has the DNA TGCGCCAGCAGATATCAGATGAACACTGAAGCTTTCTTT.

The chain recombines TRBV5-1 with TRBJ2-2; D is perhaps TRBD1 (5 bases). The V gene's germline CDR1 is SGHRS and CDR2 YFSETQ. V lost 2 bases and J lost 3, with 11 bases in between. The CDR3 length is 15 residues. CDR3 nucleotide sequence: TGCGCCAGCAGCTTAGCACTCAGGGACACCGGGGAGCTGTTTTTT. Its translation is CASSLALRDTGELFF.

The chain combines TRBV28 with TRBJ2-7; 7 bases are a match to TRBD1. The V and J ends lost 5 bases and 3 bases, in that order; junction bases with no gene match: 1. CDR1 is MDHEN, CDR2 SYDVKM, per germline. This CDR3 contains 12 residues. CDR3 loop: CASSGDSYEQYF. The CDR3 DNA follows: TGTGCCAGCAGTGGGGACAGCTACGAGCAGTACTTC.

The chain recombines TRBV5-1 with TRBJ1-1; 9 bases match TRBD1. Germline lookup yields CDR1 SGHRS and CDR2 YFSETQ. The CDR3 length is 15 residues. Trimming removed 4 bases from V and 3 bases from J; junction bases left unmatched: 7. CDR3 region: CASSGGTGTDTEAFF. In nucleotides, the CDR3 is TGCGCCAGCAGCGGAGGGACAGGGACTGACACTGAAGCTTTCTTT.

The rearrangement links TRBV7-8 to TRBJ1-1, with unresolved D. Germline V CDR1 and CDR2: SGHVS, FQNEAQ. The CDR3 spans 12 residues. Between the trimmed V and J ends, which lost 8 bases and 4 bases, there was a span of 11 bases. CDR3 sequence reads: CASRRLGTEAFF. The CDR3 bases are TGTGCCAGCCGTCGGTTGGGCACTGAAGCTTTCTTT.

This clone came up a few times. The chain uses TRBV2 and TRBJ2-2; D is unclear. CDR3 size: 11 residues. CDR1 SNHLY and CDR2 FYNNEI come from the germline V gene. Between the trimmed V and J ends, which lost 6 bases and 5 bases, there was a span of 4 bases. CDR3 region: CASRGTGELFF. The DNA for the CDR3 is TGTGCCAGCAGGGGTACCGGGGAGCTGTTTTTT. Combining the CDR3 with reference TRBV2 and TRBJ2-2 gives the whole variable domain EPEVTQTPSHQVTQMGQEVILRCVPISNHLYFYWYRQILGQKVEFLVSFYNNEISEKSEIFDDQFSVERPDGSNFTLKIRSTKLEDSAMYFCASRGTGELFFGEGSRLTVL.

This chain connects TRBV18 to TRBJ1-5, with D hard to call. The ends were cut back, 0 bases at V and 7 bases at J, with 13 bases in the middle. The CDR3 consists of 15 residues. Germline V gene sequence: CDR1 KGHSH, CDR2 LQKENI. CDR3 DNA sequence: TGTGCCAGCTCACCACCCCCGGGTACAGCCCAGCCCCAGCATTTT. This encodes CASSPPPGTAQPQHF. The complete variable domain, with remaining parts taken from reference TRBV18 and TRBJ1-5, reads NAGVMQNPRHLVRRRGQEARLRCSPMKGHSHVYWYRQLPEEGLKFMVYLQKENIIDESGMPKERFSAEFPKEGPSILRIQQVVRGDSAAYFCASSPPPGTAQPQHFGDGTRLSIL.